This TCR beta chain derives from a study of CXCR3-negative and CXCR3-positive naive CD8 T cells. At the level of the study: The dataset comprises about 150 million TRB reads in total, with about 1.5 +/- 0.3 million reads per library. Points from the study as a whole: Comparison of naive cells showed more hydrophobic TRB CDR3s in CXCR3-positive than in CXCR3-negative naive cells.

TRB cDNA was prepared as libraries by UMI-labeled 5' RACE. For each CDR3 protein, TCRdb gives one entry from its re-call of the 5' RACE reads, without DNA. The sample has about 110,000 distinct CDR3 sequences; the top ten hold 0.3% to 0.4%. Comments on this clonotype: Its antigen remains unknown.

CDR3 length: 17 amino acids. In germline, CDR1 is SGHDN, CDR2 FVKESK. The receptor was isolated from a human donor in good health. Some clones in this sample may be carry-over from other donors' samples. The chain recombines TRBV14 with TRBJ2-6; the D call of TRBD1 rests on TCRdb alone, since no DNA is present to check it. Sequenced material: naive CXCR3+ CD8+ T cells from blood. The sample's subset: CD45RO-CCR7+CD27+CD95- naive CD8+ T cells expressing CXCR3 (TNR3+). The CDR3 spells CASSRTRQGTGANVLTF.